This T cell receptor beta chain stems from a study of Ad26.COV2.S vaccination and SARS-CoV-2 variants. Treatment defined: about 20 received Ad26.COV2.S at low or high dose, single or two shots; five or six received placebo; per-sample allocation not given. Collection of samples fell on day 63 after the first vaccine or placebo injection. As regards this clone: At one end, the junction sequence differs from germline, possibly due to a read error.

Sequenced by immunoSEQ multiplex PCR; TCRdb stores in-frame clones only, minus some. The table includes some 300,000 clones, roughly 80% detected once. The sequencing here drew on peripheral blood, taken in a trial of Ad26.COV2.S vaccine versus placebo. This TCR was recovered from a person aged 18 to 65 who received the Ad26.COV2.S COVID-19 vaccine or a placebo.

CDR3 region: CASTLGGRAGYTF. The CDR3 nucleotides are TGTGCCAGCACCTTGGGGGGCAGGGCTGGCTACACCTTC. J is TRBJ1-2 and V is TRBV5-4, with D possibly TRBD1 on 6 matching bases. Per the germline V gene, CDR1 is SGHNT and CDR2 is YYREEE (reference sequence). The CDR3 contains 13 residues. The full variable domain, completed using reference TRBV5-4 and TRBJ1-2, is ETGVTQSPTHLIKTRGQQVTLRCSSQSGHNTVSWYQQALGQGPQFIFQYYREEENGRGNFPPRFSGLQFPNYSSELNVNALELDDSALYLCASTLGGRAGYTFGSGTRLTVV.